This TCR beta chain was sequenced in a study of T cells in Graves' hyperthyroidism and ophthalmopathy. Notes on the study in general: A model built on 13 V-J features separated ophthalmopathy from stable hyperthyroidism. The model's output predicted ophthalmopathy at a median of 6.5 months prior to onset.

Amplified TCR beta CDR3 regions derived from RNA transcripts. When the TCR CDR3 underwent first-round RT-PCR, the HTBI primer set was used. TCRdb passed the multiplex PCR reads through MiXCR, listing each CDR3 protein once. This table holds a few hundred thousand distinct CDR3 sequences, approximately 14% found once. There are many counts of this clonotype. The antigen is unknown. This CDR3 is 17 amino acids long. Trimming took off 0 bases at V and 0 bases at J, with 9 bases between the two ends. CDR1 is MNHEY, CDR2 SVGAGI, per germline. Diagnoses rested on clinical symptoms, serum thyroxine and TRAb, thyroid ultrasound and orbital computed tomography. PBMCs were collected from an approximately 9.5 ml volume of fresh peripheral blood.

Material: blood. This TCR came from a woman aged 18-29 years with Graves' hyperthyroidism. The V gene is TRBV6-5, the J gene TRBJ1-6; D ambiguous. DNA of the CDR3: TGTGCCAGCAGTTACTCACGGCGGGGCTCCTATAATTCACCCCTCCACTTT. Amino acid sequence: CASSYSRRGSYNSPLHF.